The 2 T cell receptor beta chains presented below share a single source sample, sequenced in a study of regulatory T cells in long-lasting Graves disease. Sequencing libraries for TCR beta were prepared with iRepertoire HTBI primers and Arm-PCR of CDR3 regions. TCRdb re-called the multiplex PCR reads through MiXCR, storing one row per CDR3 protein. In the table there are approximately 500,000 distinct CDR3 sequences, roughly 21% of which are singletons. Time point specified: persistent/refractory GD, antithyroid drugs over 5 years with positive TRAb. The TCR library was prepared using RNA isolated from PBMCs. This material consisted of peripheral blood mononuclear cells (PBMCs), taken when the disease was refractory, from a patient treated with antithyroid drugs. Source of these receptors: a female donor with Graves disease.

This clonotype was counted only a few times. The chain links TRBV25-1 to TRBJ1-1; tentative D call: TRBD1 (5 bases). The CDR3 runs 16 residues. V lost 2 bases to trimming and J lost 3 bases, with 16 bases between them. The germline V gene has CDR1 MGHDK and CDR2 SYGVNS. The CDR3 DNA is TGTGCCAGCAGTGAAACTGTGTCGGGGCGGGACACTGAAGCTTTCTTT. This translates into CASSETVSGRDTEAFF.

The chain combines TRBV7-6 with TRBJ2-7; 9 positions match TRBD1. Germline V lookup: CDR1 SGHVS, CDR2 FNYEAQ. Unmatched junction bases numbered 17, after V lost 5 bases and J lost 3 bases. CDR3 length: 18 residues. The CDR3 sequence is CASSPGTGNHRDRYEQYF. In DNA, the CDR3 is TGTGCCAGCAGCCCCGGGACAGGGAATCACCGGGACCGCTACGAGCAGTACTTC.